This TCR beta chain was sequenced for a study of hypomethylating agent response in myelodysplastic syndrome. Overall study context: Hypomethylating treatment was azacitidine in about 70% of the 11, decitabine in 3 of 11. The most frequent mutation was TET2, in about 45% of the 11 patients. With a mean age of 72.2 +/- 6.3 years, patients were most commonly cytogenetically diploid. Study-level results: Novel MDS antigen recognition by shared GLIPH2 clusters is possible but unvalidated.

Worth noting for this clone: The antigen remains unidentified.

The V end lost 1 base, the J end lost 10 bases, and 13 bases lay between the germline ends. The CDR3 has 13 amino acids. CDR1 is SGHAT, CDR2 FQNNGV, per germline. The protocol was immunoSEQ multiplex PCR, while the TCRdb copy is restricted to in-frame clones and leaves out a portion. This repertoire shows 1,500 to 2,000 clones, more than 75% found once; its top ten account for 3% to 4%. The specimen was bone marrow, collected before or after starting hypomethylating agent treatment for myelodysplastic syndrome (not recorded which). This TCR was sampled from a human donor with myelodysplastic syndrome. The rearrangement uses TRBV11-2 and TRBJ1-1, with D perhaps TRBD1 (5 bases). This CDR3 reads CASSLAGRGLAFF. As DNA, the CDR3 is TGTGCCAGCAGCTTAGCCGGACGGGGGTTAGCTTTCTTT.